The source of this TCR beta chain is a study of cytomegalovirus exposure and HLA in healthy donors (dated by TCRdb to 2015 to 2018). The study in broad terms: An earlier analysis of 587 of the donors reported approximately 300 Gb of sequence data and approximately 120 million unique TCR beta sequences obtained from about 179 million T cells. An early release covering roughly 600 HLA-typed donors comprised 250 to 350 gigabases of sequencing data and around 80 million unique TCR sequences. Of the roughly 400 genotyped donors, over 65% fell in the genetic ancestry cluster associated with self-reported Caucasian donors. The study aimed to test whether cataloging public T cell receptors could reveal signatures of past pathogen exposure. The study used immunosequencing to profile the T cell repertoires of several hundred subjects and linked those repertoires to cytomegalovirus serostatus. In addition to the first cohort of around 670 subjects, a separate validation cohort of 120 different subjects was used. The study combined high-throughput TCR immunosequencing, statistical association of individual TCRs with disease status, and machine learning to predict cytomegalovirus infection status. In a later analysis, previously published TCR beta repertoires from 550 to 700 donors were re-analyzed and high-resolution HLA genotyping was added so that TCR occurrence patterns could be studied. Rather than drawing on any new phenotypic data, the later analysis identified candidate immune exposures from TCR beta sequences and the way those sequences occurred across donors. In an earlier analysis of 587 of the donors, high-throughput TCR beta sequencing was used to judge whether each TCR beta V gene segment behaved as functional or pseudogenic. Donor age, sex, ethnicity and CMV serostatus were compiled together with the repertoire data. A later genetic analysis took genome-wide SNP genotypes for about 65% of the 666 donors and used that subset as a discovery cohort. Every repertoire in the discovery cohort had been generated on one and the same sequencing platform. Both class I and class II loci were covered by HLA typing, at four-digit resolution. Typing coverage differed by locus: A, B, C, DRB1 and DQB1 were typed in about 620-630 donors, DQA1 in 500 to 550, DPA1 in around 610, and DPB1 in roughly 470. Four to six DR-DQ haplotypes were handled as single units for association and clustering, since linkage in the cohort was strong. Among some 400 genotyped donors of the cohort, an average of around 250,000 unique TCR beta nucleotide sequences was sequenced per donor, of which roughly 17% were non-productive. What the research found in general, with its limitations: The cohort was sequenced for TCR beta chains only, and without alpha or paired-chain data the features that could be detected were limited. Three of the identified cytomegalovirus-associated TCR beta chains were confirmed in vitro to be specific for cytomegalovirus antigens. In both the original and validation cohorts, the classifier was reported to diagnose cytomegalovirus status with high specificity and sensitivity. A cluster of highly shared sequence variants was judged likely to be a technical artifact of the sequencing pipeline. In an earlier analysis of roughly 500 of the donors, most TCR beta V segments appeared in productive rearrangements about 87% or about 30% of the time, broadly matching IMGT annotations. Immune exposure information for the cohort was limited to CMV serostatus. A later analysis found that HLA-associated TCR beta chains were more clonally expanded and had lower generation probabilities than equally common non-associated chains. According to a later analysis, most CMV-associated TCR beta chains appeared to be HLA-restricted, and the HLA associations seemed to be driven largely by CMV exposure. In a later analysis, the rate of TCR association differed among HLA loci, with DRB1 alleles having the most associated TCRs and HLA-C alleles having the fewest. The earlier analysis of about 600 of the donors excluded over 15 rarely observed V segments, including chromosome 9 orphons, because counts were too low. In a later analysis, 16,951 TCR beta sequences were associated with specific HLA alleles at a false discovery rate of 0.05. It was suggested by the authors that the approach could potentially be generalized to other disease states and immunological phenotypes. A later genetic analysis reported fewer N-insertions in productive TCRs among donors in an Asian-associated ancestry cluster than the approximately 670-donor mean. The study listed 150 to 200 TCR beta chains as associated with cytomegalovirus. Several of the top co-occurrence clusters appeared to be linked to parvovirus B19, influenza, CMV and Epstein-Barr virus, according to a later analysis. Because some donors lacked HLA typing at each locus, the association tests relied only on the typed subset. A further reported finding was that TCR beta sequences accurately predicted the HLA-A and HLA-B alleles for most subjects in the first cohort. When HLA alleles, especially DR and DQ, strongly co-occurred, TCR associations were difficult to assign to individual alleles. In a later genetic analysis, a missense DCLRE1C variant was associated with V-gene and J-gene trimming of TCR beta chains, and the association was replicated in an independent cohort. Linkage disequilibrium might explain the correlated functional status among segregating V segments, but an unknown experimental factor could not be excluded. While some public TCRs were present in many individuals, most TCR sequences turned up only very rarely across donors. Presence/absence analyses assumed roughly uniform sequencing depth across donors, an assumption that may not hold. Some IMGT-functional V segments, including TRBV6-2 and TRBV6-3, could not be distinguished by the 87-base-pair reads and were therefore excluded.

The cohort was made up of about 610 healthy bone marrow donors. All cohort members were sampled while nominally healthy, although unrecorded immune exposures were likely present. The donor was CMV seronegative and was included in the group of a few hundred seronegative cohort members. A peripheral blood sample was provided by each donor, and peripheral blood mononuclear cells were used for TCR beta sequencing. Genomic DNA extraction from the blood cell samples was performed with the Qiagen DNeasy Blood Extraction Kit. Receptor libraries were prepared by the immunoSEQ multiplex PCR assay. For the multiplex PCR, a mixture combining 60 forward primers for TCR Vbeta segments and 13 reverse primers for TCR Jbeta segments was used. The CDR3 region of rearranged TCR beta genes was amplified from genomic DNA with a multiplex PCR assay. The amplified TCR beta libraries were sequenced on the Illumina HiSeq System as 87-base-pair reads. The authors processed their data as follows. A later analysis counted tens of millions of unique TCR beta chains across the 650 to 700 repertoires, and some 11 million of these chains were shared by at least two donors. Raw reads were error-corrected and collapsed into unique sequences by a nearest-neighbor algorithm in which closely related sequences were merged to remove PCR and sequencing errors. Alignment of CDR3 sequences to IMGT reference sequences was used to assign V, D and J gene segments. For a sequence to be retained, at least a six-nucleotide match to both a V gene segment and a J gene segment was required. A rearrangement counted as productive if the CDR3 had no stop codons and remained in frame with V and J, and every other rearrangement counted as non-productive. CDR3 was defined according to IMGT convention as the region running from the second conserved V-encoded cysteine to the conserved J-encoded phenylalanine. The earlier analysis of about 610 of the donors excluded any sequence lacking an unambiguous match to a single V gene segment. An earlier analysis of almost 600 of the donors classified V segments as functional when productive rearrangements were above 56.7% and as segregating when the standard deviation between donors was above 5%. To diagnose cytomegalovirus status from the catalog of TCR beta chain sequences, a statistical classification framework was built. In a later analysis, TCR nucleotide sequences were compared against IMGT/GENE-DB human TR gene sequences so that V and J genes could be assigned. A later analysis assigned CDR3 sequences and most-parsimonious VDJ recombination scenarios with the TCRdist pipeline. In a later analysis, each TCR beta chain was defined by its CDR3 amino acid sequence together with its V-gene family, and reads without a unique V-gene family were excluded. As a way to deal with suspected cross-contamination and a sequencing artifact, a later analysis dropped 592 nucleotide sequences that were highly shared and had low generation probability. In a later analysis, a clonal expansion index for each public chain was calculated from normalized within-repertoire ranks of inferred template counts. A later analysis computed generation probabilities with a VDJ recombination model fitted to out-of-frame rearrangements, and checked the results against IGoR. Hypergeometric tests were used in a later analysis to score TCR-TCR, TCR-HLA and TCR-CMV co-occurrence, with a repertoire-size bias correction applied to the TCR pairs. To estimate false discovery rates, a later analysis permuted the HLA or CMV assignments 20 times. A later analysis grouped co-occurring TCRs with DBSCAN, adding TCRdist sequence similarity when clustering within HLA-allele-positive subsets. Co-occurrence clustering excluded repertoires with fewer than 30,000 or more than 120,000 public chains, plus five with anomalous nucleotide sharing. TCRdb provides this immuneACCESS table in a form limited to in-frame rearrangements. Some clones are lacking; in checked studies, under half of them reflect an unresolved V gene, and why the rest are absent is not known. D and trimming were read from the DNA, whereas the V and J calls and clone size are those reported in that table. The sample table records about 150,000 clones; roughly 79% of these occur just once. About 2.8% of the sample is held by the ten biggest clonotypes.

Trimming costs V 0 bases and J 2 bases, and their ends lie 9 bases apart. The germline V gene sets CDR1 to SGHRS and CDR2 to YFSETQ. The CDR3 numbers 15 residues from cysteine through phenylalanine. Only the CDR3 DNA stays, 45 bases, in frame from base 1. Concerning this clone itself: It lacks a known antigen. Per-base quality was not reported, and no clone a single base away is much larger than it.

The receptor chain draws on TRBV5-1 and TRBJ2-1; tentative D gene TRBD1, with 5 bases matching. The origin of this receptor is a man aged 18 to 30 in good health and CMV-seronegative. The sample was PBMCs. The CDR3: CASSLVGVTYNEQFF. The DNA reads as follows: TGCGCCAGCAGCTTGGTAGGGGTAACCTACAATGAGCAGTTCTTC. The variable domain in full, with residues beyond the CDR3 obtained from the reference TRBV5-1 and TRBJ2-1 genes, is KAGVTQTPRYLIKTRGQQVTLSCSPISGHRSVSWYQQTPGQGLQFLFEYFSETQRNKGNFPGRFSGRQFSNSRSEMNVSTLELGDSALYLCASSLVGVTYNEQFFGPGTRLTVL.